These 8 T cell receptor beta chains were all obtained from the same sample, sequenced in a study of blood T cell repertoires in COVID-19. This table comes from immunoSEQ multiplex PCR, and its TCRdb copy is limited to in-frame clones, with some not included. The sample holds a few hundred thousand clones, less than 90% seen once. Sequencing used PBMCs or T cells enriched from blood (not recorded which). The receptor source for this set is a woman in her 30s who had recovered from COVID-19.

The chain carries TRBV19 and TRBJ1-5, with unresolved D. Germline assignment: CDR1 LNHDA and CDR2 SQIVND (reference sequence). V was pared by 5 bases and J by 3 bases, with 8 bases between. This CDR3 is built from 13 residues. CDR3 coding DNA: TGTGCCAGTAGTTACAGTGCCAATCAGCCCCAGCATTTT. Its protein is CASSYSANQPQHF.

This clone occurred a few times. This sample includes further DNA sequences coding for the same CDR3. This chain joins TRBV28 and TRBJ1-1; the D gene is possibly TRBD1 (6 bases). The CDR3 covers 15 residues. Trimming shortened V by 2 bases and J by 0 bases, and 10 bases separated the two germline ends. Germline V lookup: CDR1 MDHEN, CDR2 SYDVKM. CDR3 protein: CASSLPGQLNTEAFF. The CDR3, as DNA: TGTGCCAGCAGTTTACCCGGACAGCTGAACACTGAAGCTTTCTTT.

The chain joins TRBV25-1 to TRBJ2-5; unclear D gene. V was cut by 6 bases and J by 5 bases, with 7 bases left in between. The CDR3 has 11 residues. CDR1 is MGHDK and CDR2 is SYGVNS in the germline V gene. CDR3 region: CASSPRETQYF. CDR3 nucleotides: TGTGCCAGCAGCCCCAGGGAGACCCAGTACTTC.

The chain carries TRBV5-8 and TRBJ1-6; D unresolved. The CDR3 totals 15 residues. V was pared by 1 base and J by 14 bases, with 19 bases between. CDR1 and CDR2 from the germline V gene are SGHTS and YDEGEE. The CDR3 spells CASSLWSAAGKTLHF. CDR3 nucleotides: TGTGCCAGCAGCTTGTGGAGCGCCGCGGGAAAAACCCTCCACTTT.

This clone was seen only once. CDR3 in amino acids: CASSWSAGDTEAFF. CDR3 DNA: TGCGCCAGCAGCTGGTCCGCAGGGGACACTGAAGCTTTCTTT. V gene TRBV5-1 combines with J gene TRBJ1-1, with a possible D match to TRBD1 (6 bases). Germline lookup yields CDR1 SGHRS and CDR2 YFSETQ. The CDR3 is 14 residues long. Trimming removed 3 bases from V and 3 bases from J, with 12 bases in between.

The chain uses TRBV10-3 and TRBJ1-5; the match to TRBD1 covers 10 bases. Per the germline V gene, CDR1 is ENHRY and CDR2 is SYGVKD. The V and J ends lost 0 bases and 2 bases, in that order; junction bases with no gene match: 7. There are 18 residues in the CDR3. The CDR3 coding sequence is TGTGCCATCAGTGAGTCTCCGGGACAGGGGATTGGCAATCAGCCCCAGCATTTT. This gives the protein CAISESPGQGIGNQPQHF.

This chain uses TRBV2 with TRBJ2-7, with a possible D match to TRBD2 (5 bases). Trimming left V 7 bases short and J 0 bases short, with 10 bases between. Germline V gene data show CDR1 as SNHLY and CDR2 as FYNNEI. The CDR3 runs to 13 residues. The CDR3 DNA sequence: TGTGCCAGCACCAGCGGTAACTCCTACGAGCAGTACTTC. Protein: CASTSGNSYEQYF.

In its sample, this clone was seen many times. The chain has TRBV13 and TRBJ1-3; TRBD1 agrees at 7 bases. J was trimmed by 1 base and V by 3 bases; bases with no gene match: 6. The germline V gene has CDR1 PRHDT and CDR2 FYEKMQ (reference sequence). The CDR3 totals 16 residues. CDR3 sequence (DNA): TGTGCCAGCAGCTTCCGACAGGGTAGATCTGGAAACACCATATATTTT. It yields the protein CASSFRQGRSGNTIYF.